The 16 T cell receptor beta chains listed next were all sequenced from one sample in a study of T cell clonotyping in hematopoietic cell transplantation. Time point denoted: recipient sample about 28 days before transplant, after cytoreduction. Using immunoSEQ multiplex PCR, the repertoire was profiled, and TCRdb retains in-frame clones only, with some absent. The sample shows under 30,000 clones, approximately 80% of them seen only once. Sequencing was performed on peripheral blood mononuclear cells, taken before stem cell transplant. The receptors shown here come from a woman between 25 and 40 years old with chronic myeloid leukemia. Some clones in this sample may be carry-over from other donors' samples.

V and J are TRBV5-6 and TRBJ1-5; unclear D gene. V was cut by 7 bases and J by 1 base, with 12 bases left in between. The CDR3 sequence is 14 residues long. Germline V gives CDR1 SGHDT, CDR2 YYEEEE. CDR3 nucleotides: TGTGCCAGCGGTCTACAAAGAAGCAATCAGCCCCAGCATTTT. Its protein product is CASGLQRSNQPQHF.

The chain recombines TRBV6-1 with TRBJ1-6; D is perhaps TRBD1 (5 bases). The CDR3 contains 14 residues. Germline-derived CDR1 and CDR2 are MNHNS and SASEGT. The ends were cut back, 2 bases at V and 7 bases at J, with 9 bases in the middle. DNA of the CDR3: TGTGCCAGCAGTGAAAGGGGCCTAAATTCACCCCTCCACTTT. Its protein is CASSERGLNSPLHF.

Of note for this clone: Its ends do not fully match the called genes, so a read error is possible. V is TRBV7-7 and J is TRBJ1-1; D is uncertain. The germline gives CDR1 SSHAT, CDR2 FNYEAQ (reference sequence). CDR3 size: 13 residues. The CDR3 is CASSLERDTEAFF. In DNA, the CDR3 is TGTGCTAGCAGCTTGGAGAGGGACACTGAAGCTTTCTTT.

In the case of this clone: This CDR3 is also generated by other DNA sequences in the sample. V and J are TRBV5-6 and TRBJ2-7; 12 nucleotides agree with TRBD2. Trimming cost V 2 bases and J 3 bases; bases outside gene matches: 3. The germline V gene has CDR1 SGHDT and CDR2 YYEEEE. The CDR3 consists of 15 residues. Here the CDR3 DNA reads TGTGCCAGCAGCTTTCGACTAGCGGGGGACTACGAGCAGTACGTC. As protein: CASSFRLAGDYEQYV.

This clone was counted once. The chain's CDR3 is CASSSRSAGKETQYF. The CDR3 DNA sequence: TGTGCCAGCAGCTCACGTAGTGCGGGGAAAGAGACCCAGTACTTC. This chain joins TRBV7-9 and TRBJ2-5; weak D call: TRBD2 (6 bases). CDR3 size: 15 residues. From germline, CDR1 is SEHNR and CDR2 FQNEAQ (reference sequence). Trimming took 4 bases from V and 3 from J, leaving 15 bases between them.

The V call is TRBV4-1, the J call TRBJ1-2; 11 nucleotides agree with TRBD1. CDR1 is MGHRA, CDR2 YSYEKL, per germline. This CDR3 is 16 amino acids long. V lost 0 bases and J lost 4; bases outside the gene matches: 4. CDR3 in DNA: TGCGCCAGCAGCCAAGATTGGGGGACAGGGGGCTATGGCTACACCTTC. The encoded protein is CASSQDWGTGGYGYTF.

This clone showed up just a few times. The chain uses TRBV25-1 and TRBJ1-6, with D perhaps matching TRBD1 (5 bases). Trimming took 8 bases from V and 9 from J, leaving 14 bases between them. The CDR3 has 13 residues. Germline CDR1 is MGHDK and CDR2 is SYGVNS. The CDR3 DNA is TGTGCCAGCGGGAGGGGCCAAGGTTCACCCCTCCACTTT. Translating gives CASGRGQGSPLHF.

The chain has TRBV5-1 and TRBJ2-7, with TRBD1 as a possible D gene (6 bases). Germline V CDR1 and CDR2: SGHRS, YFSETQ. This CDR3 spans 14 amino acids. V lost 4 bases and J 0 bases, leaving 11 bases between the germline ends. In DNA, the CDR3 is TGCGCCAGCAGCCTGACGGGACACTCCTACGAGCAGTACTTC. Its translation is CASSLTGHSYEQYF.

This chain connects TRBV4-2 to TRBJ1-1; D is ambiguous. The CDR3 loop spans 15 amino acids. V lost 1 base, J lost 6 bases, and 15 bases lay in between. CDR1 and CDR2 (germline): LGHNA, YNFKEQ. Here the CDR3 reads CASSQGTRSKPEAFF. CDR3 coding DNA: TGTGCCAGCAGCCAAGGAACACGGTCGAAACCTGAAGCTTTCTTT.

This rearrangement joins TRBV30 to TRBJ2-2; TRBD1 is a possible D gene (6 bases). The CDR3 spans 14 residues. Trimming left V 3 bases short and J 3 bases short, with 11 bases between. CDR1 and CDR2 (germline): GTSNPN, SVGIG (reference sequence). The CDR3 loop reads CAWRIRGYTGELFF. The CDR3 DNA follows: TGTGCCTGGAGGATTAGGGGGTACACCGGGGAGCTGTTTTTT.

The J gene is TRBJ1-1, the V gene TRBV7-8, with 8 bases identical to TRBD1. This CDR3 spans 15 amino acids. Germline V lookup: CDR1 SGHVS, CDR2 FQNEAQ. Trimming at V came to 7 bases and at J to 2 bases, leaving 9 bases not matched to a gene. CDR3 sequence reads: CASTNVDRGNTEAFF. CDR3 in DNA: TGTGCCAGCACCAACGTCGACAGGGGTAACACTGAAGCTTTCTTT. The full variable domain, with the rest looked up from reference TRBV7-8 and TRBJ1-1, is GAGVSQSPRYKVAKRGQDVALRCDPISGHVSLFWYQQALGQGPEFLTYFQNEAQLDKSGLPSDRFFAERPEGSVSTLKIQRTQQEDSAVYLCASTNVDRGNTEAFFGQGTRLTVV.

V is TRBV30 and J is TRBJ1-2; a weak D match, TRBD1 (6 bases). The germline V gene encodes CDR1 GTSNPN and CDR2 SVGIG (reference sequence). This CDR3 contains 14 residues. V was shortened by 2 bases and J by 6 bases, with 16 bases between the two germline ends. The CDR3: CAWSRGPGANGYTF. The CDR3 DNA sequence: TGTGCCTGGAGTCGGGGCCCGGGGGCGAATGGCTACACCTTC.

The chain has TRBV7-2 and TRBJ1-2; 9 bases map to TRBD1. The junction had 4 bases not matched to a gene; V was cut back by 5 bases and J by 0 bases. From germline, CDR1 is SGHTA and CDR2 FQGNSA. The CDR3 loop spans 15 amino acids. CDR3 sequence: CASSRDRDSNYGYTF. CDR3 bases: TGTGCCAGCAGCCGGGACAGGGACTCTAACTATGGCTACACCTTC. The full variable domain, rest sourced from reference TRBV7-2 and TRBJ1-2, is GAGVSQSPSNKVTEKGKDVELRCDPISGHTALYWYRQSLGQGLEFLIYFQGNSAPDKSGLPSDRFSAERTGGSVSTLTIQRTQQEDSAVYLCASSRDRDSNYGYTFGSGTRLTVV.

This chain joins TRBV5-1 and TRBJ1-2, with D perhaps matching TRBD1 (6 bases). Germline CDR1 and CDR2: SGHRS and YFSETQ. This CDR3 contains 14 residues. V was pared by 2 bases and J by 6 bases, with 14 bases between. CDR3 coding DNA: TGCGCCAGCAGCTTTAACAGGGCCGTGGATGGCTACACCTTC. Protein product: CASSFNRAVDGYTF.

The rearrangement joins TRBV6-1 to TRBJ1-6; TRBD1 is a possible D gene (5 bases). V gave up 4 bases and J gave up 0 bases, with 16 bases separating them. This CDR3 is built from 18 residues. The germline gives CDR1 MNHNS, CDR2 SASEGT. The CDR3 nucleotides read TGTGCCAGCAGTGTAAGCGGGGCTATACTCTCCTATAATTCACCCCTCCACTTT. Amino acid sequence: CASSVSGAILSYNSPLHF.

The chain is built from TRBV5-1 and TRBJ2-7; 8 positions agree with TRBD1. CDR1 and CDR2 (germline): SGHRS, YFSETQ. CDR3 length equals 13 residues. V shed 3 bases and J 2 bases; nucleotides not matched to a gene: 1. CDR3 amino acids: CASSSDRAYEQYF. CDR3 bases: TGCGCCAGCAGCTCGGACAGGGCCTACGAGCAGTACTTC.